The next 20 T cell receptor beta chains were all read from a single sample in a study of T cells in Graves' hyperthyroidism and ophthalmopathy. Researchers took RNA transcripts and amplified the TCR beta CDR3 regions from them. First-round RT-PCR targeting the TCR CDR3 was performed with the HTBI primer set. Via MiXCR, TCRdb re-called the multiplex PCR reads, giving one row per CDR3 protein. The table records around 600,000 distinct CDR3 sequences, more than 15% of them present only once. Specimen: blood. The receptors were sampled from a woman aged 30 to 39 with Graves' hyperthyroidism.

This clonotype was counted at least ten times. This sequence joins TRBV28 and TRBJ2-7; 9 positions match TRBD1. The CDR3 covers 15 residues. CDR1 and CDR2 (germline): MDHEN, SYDVKM. With 2 bases clipped from V and 9 bases from J, the junction kept 11 bases outside the gene matches. The CDR3 DNA follows: TGTGCCAGCAGTTTACCCGGGACAGGGACCTCTCCGCAGTACTTC. It is translated as CASSLPGTGTSPQYF.

This clonotype was seen more than once but under ten times. The chain links TRBV7-2 to TRBJ1-6; D is unresolved. The V gene lost 5 bases and the J gene lost 2 bases, with 16 bases spanning the gap. Germline lookup yields CDR1 SGHTA and CDR2 FQGNSA. The CDR3 consists of 17 residues. CDR3 amino acids: CASSHQTGRTYNSPLHF. The CDR3 DNA is TGTGCCAGCAGCCACCAAACCGGGCGAACCTATAATTCACCCCTCCACTTT.

The rearrangement joins TRBV7-9 to TRBJ2-3; the D is unclear. Germline-derived CDR1 and CDR2 are SEHNR and FQNEAQ (reference sequence). V was trimmed by 9 bases and J by 2 bases, leaving 18 bases between them. CDR3 size: 15 residues. CDR3 protein: CASHSLSAITDTQYF. The CDR3 nucleotides are TGTGCCAGTCACAGCTTGTCGGCAATCACAGATACGCAGTATTTT. Together with reference TRBV7-9 and TRBJ2-3, the CDR3 gives the full variable domain: DTGVSQNPRHKITKRGQNVTFRCDPISEHNRLYWYRQTLGQGPEFLTYFQNEAQLEKSRLLSDRFSAERPKGSFSTLEIQRTEQGDSAMYLCASHSLSAITDTQYFGPGTRLTVL.

This clonotype appeared many times. The chain has TRBV12-3 or TRBV12-4 and TRBJ1-5, with no clear D. V gave up 4 bases and J gave up 5 bases, with 18 bases separating them. The CDR3 runs to 16 residues. The CDR3 loop is CASSSRSSPHDQPQHF. Written as DNA, the CDR3 is TGTGCCAGCAGTTCGAGGTCCTCACCCCACGATCAGCCCCAGCATTTT.

At least ten counts were recorded for this clonotype. This chain links TRBV6-1 with TRBJ2-7, with TRBD2 identical over 12 bases. The CDR3 totals 13 residues. In germline, CDR1 is MNHNS, CDR2 SASEGT. V shed 5 bases and J 9 bases; nucleotides not matched to a gene: 5. DNA for the CDR3: TGTGCCAGCAGTTCGACTAGCGGGAGAGCGCAGTACTTC. This sequence encodes CASSSTSGRAQYF.

This clonotype was counted at least ten times. V is TRBV5-1 and J is TRBJ2-3; no clear D. Trimming cost V 4 bases and J 8 bases, with 11 bases left between them. The CDR3 is 12 residues long. Germline values: CDR1 SGHRS, CDR2 YFSETQ. The CDR3 sequence: CASSHDWRTQYF. The CDR3 DNA follows: TGCGCCAGCAGCCACGACTGGCGTACGCAGTATTTT. Complete variable domain (other parts from reference TRBV5-1 and TRBJ2-3): KAGVTQTPRYLIKTRGQQVTLSCSPISGHRSVSWYQQTPGQGLQFLFEYFSETQRNKGNFPGRFSGRQFSNSRSEMNVSTLELGDSALYLCASSHDWRTQYFGPGTRLTVL.

V and J are TRBV3-1 and TRBJ2-1, with TRBD2 identical over 7 bases. Germline CDR1 reads LGHDT; CDR2 reads YNNKEL (reference sequence). V lost 1 base to trimming and J lost 8 bases; unmatched junction nucleotides: 8. The CDR3 is 15 amino acids. The CDR3 reads CASSQGLAIADEQFF. CDR3 sequence (DNA): TGTGCCAGCAGCCAAGGACTAGCAATCGCCGATGAGCAGTTCTTC.

This clonotype occurred a few times. The genes are TRBV4-2 and TRBJ2-6, with D unresolved. CDR3 length: 18 residues. The V and J ends lost 1 base and 0 bases respectively, with 13 bases between them. The germline V gene has CDR1 LGHNA and CDR2 YNFKEQ. This CDR3 reads CASSQATPKISGANVLTF. The CDR3 nucleotides are TGTGCCAGCAGCCAAGCAACACCGAAGATCTCTGGGGCCAACGTCCTGACTTTC.

This chain connects TRBV6-2 or TRBV6-3 to TRBJ2-1, with no clear D. V shed 5 bases and J shed 7 bases, with 12 bases lying between them. The CDR3 length is 13 residues. CDR1 is MNHEY, CDR2 SVGEGT, per germline. CDR3: CASSLFPRNEQFF. For the CDR3, the DNA is TGTGCCAGCAGTCTGTTCCCCCGGAATGAGCAGTTCTTC.

This clonotype came up a few times. A much larger clone lies one base from this, so it may be a read error. CDR3 in amino acids: CASSSATGTYEQYF. CDR3 sequence (DNA): TGTGCCAGCAGTTCCGCGACAGGAACCTACGAGCAGTACTTC. The rearrangement joins TRBV27 to TRBJ2-7; D might be TRBD1 (6 bases). The CDR3 totals 14 residues. Per germline, CDR1 MNHEY and CDR2 SMNVEV (reference sequence). The V and J ends lost 4 bases and 2 bases respectively, with 12 bases between them.

This clonotype came up many times. The V call is TRBV6-1, the J call TRBJ2-7; D gene ambiguous. The CDR3 runs 11 residues. In germline, CDR1 is MNHNS, CDR2 SASEGT. Trimming pared 6 bases from V and 6 bases from J, leaving 9 bases between. CDR3 sequence reads: CASRAGVEQYF. The CDR3 DNA reads TGTGCCAGCAGGGCTGGGGTCGAGCAGTACTTC.

This clonotype was counted many times. The CDR3 DNA sequence: TGTGCCAGCAGCTTAGGATATCTGGCTACGCAGTATTTT. Protein product: CASSLGYLATQYF. The chain employs TRBV11-1 and TRBJ2-3, with no clear D. V lost 1 base to trimming and J lost 8 bases, with 10 bases between them. The germline gives CDR1 SGHAT, CDR2 FQDESV (reference sequence). The CDR3 totals 13 residues.

This clonotype was recorded many times. The CDR3 DNA follows: TGTGCCAGCTCCGGACAGGGCGGAGGCTACACCTTC. It translates to CASSGQGGGYTF. J is TRBJ1-2 and V is TRBV18; 8 nucleotides align to TRBD1. Germline-derived CDR1 and CDR2 are KGHSH and LQKENI. This CDR3 comprises 12 residues. V was pared by 6 bases and J by 8 bases, with 5 bases of the junction left unmatched.

This clonotype was counted only a few times. The CDR3 nucleotides are TGCAGCGTAGAAACCGGGACTAGCGGTTTCAATGAGCAGTTCTTC. Protein: CSVETGTSGFNEQFF. The V gene is TRBV29-1, the J gene TRBJ2-1; 11 bases are a match to TRBD2. V shed 6 bases, J shed 6 bases, and the junction held 10 bases outside the gene matches. This CDR3 is 15 amino acids long. Germline assignment: CDR1 SQVTM and CDR2 ANQGSEA.

This clonotype was found a few times. The chain recombines TRBV7-9 with TRBJ1-3, with 7 bases aligning to TRBD1. V dropped 6 bases and J dropped 2; count of bases not matched to a gene: 4. CDR1 and CDR2 (germline): SEHNR, FQNEAQ (reference sequence). The CDR3 has 14 amino acids. The CDR3 nucleotides are TGTGCCAGCAGATCTGACAGGGCTGGAAACACCATATATTTT. It translates to CASRSDRAGNTIYF.

The rearrangement uses TRBV4-1 and TRBJ1-6, with a weak D call TRBD1 (5 bases). CDR1 and CDR2 from the germline V gene are MGHRA and YSYEKL. CDR3 length: 19 residues. Trimming removed 1 base from V and 7 bases from J, with 23 bases in between. The CDR3 sequence is CASSQGSGRREKGNSPLHF. The CDR3 DNA sequence: TGCGCCAGCAGCCAAGGCTCGGGAAGGCGCGAAAAGGGGAATTCACCCCTCCACTTT.

The table lists this clonotype with many counts. The CDR3 region is CASSTLAGGKSPLHF. CDR3 bases: TGTGCCAGCAGCACTTTAGCAGGGGGCAAATCACCCCTCCACTTT. The chain is built from TRBV7-2 and TRBJ1-6, with 8 bases aligning to TRBD1. The trim removed 5 bases at V and 10 bases at J, leaving 10 bases unmatched. Germline CDR1 and CDR2: SGHTA and FQGNSA. The length of the CDR3 is 15 residues.

This clonotype was observed a few times. This chain links TRBV7-9 with TRBJ1-2, with unresolved D. The ends were cut back, 2 bases at V and 8 bases at J, with 12 bases in the middle. CDR1 SEHNR and CDR2 FQNEAQ come from the germline V gene (reference sequence). The CDR3 is 13 residues long. CDR3 sequence (DNA): TGTGCCAGCAGCTTAACAGCTTTTGAGGGCTACACCTTC. Translation gives CASSLTAFEGYTF.

V and J are TRBV5-1 and TRBJ2-3; 7 bases are a match to TRBD1. CDR1 is SGHRS and CDR2 is YFSETQ in the germline V gene. J was trimmed by 4 bases and V by 3 bases; bases with no gene match: 5. The CDR3 sequence is 14 residues long. The CDR3 DNA reads TGCGCCAGCAGCTCGGGACAGTCGCCAGATACGCAGTATTTT. It codes for CASSSGQSPDTQYF.

This clonotype was counted ten times or more. This chain joins TRBV12-3 or TRBV12-4 and TRBJ2-7; 8 bases are shared with TRBD2. V shed 2 bases, J shed 1 base, and the junction held 1 base outside the gene matches. This CDR3 spans 14 amino acids. CDR3: CASSLKRESYEQYF. The DNA for the CDR3 is TGTGCCAGCAGTTTAAAGCGGGAGTCCTACGAGCAGTACTTC.